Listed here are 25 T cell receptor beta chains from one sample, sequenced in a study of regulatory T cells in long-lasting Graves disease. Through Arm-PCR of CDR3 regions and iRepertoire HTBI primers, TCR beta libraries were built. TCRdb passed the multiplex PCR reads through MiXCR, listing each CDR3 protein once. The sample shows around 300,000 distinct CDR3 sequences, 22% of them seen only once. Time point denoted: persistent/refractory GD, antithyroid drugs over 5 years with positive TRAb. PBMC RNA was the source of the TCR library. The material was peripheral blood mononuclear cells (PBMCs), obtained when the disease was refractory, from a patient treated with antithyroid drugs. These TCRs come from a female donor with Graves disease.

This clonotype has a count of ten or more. This chain's CDR3 is CASSFLDRVTEAFF. The CDR3 region has the DNA TGTGCCAGCAGCTTCCTGGACAGGGTCACTGAAGCTTTCTTT. The chain combines TRBV7-9 with TRBJ1-1, with TRBD1 identical over 8 bases. There are 14 residues in the CDR3. V dropped 3 bases and J dropped 4; count of bases not matched to a gene: 4. CDR1 is SEHNR and CDR2 is FQNEAQ in the germline V gene (reference sequence). Full variable domain (missing parts from reference TRBV7-9 and TRBJ1-1): DTGVSQNPRHKITKRGQNVTFRCDPISEHNRLYWYRQTLGQGPEFLTYFQNEAQLEKSRLLSDRFSAERPKGSFSTLEIQRTEQGDSAMYLCASSFLDRVTEAFFGQGTRLTVV.

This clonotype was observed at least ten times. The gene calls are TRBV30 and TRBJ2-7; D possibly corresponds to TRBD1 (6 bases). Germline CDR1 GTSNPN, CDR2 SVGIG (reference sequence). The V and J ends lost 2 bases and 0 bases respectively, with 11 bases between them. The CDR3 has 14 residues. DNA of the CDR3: TGTGCCTGGAGTACAGGGATACTCTCCTACGAGCAGTACTTC. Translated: CAWSTGILSYEQYF.

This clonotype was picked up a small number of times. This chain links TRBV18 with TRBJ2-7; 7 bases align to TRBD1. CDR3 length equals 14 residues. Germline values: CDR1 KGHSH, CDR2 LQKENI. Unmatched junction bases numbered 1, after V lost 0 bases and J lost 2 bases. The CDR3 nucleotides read TGTGCCAGCTCACCACCGGGACAGCCCTACGAGCAGTACTTC. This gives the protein CASSPPGQPYEQYF.

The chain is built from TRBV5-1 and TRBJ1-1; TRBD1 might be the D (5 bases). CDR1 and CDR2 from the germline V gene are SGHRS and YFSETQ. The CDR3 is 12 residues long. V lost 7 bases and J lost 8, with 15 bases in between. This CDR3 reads CASAGPQGEAFF. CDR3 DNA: TGCGCCAGCGCCGGGCCCCAGGGCGAAGCTTTCTTT.

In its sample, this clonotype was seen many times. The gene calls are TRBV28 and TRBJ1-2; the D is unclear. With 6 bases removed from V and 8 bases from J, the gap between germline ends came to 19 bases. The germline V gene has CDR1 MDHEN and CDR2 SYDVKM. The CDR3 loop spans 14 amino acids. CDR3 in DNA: TGTGCCAGCAGCTCCAAGTCGGAGCACTGGGGCTACACCTTC. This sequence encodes CASSSKSEHWGYTF.

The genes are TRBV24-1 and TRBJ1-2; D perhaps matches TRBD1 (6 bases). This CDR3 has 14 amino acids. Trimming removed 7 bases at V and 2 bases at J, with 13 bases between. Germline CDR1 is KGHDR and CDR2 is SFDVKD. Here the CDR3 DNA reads TGTGCCACCAGCCCCGAGGGGGTGAACTATGGCTACACCTTC. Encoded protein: CATSPEGVNYGYTF.

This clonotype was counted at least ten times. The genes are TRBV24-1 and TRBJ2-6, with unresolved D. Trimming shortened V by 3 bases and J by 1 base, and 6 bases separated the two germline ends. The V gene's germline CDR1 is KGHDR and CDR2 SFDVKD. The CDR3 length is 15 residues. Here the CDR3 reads CATSDRVSGANVLTF. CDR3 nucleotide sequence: TGTGCCACCAGTGATAGGGTATCTGGGGCCAACGTCCTGACTTTC.

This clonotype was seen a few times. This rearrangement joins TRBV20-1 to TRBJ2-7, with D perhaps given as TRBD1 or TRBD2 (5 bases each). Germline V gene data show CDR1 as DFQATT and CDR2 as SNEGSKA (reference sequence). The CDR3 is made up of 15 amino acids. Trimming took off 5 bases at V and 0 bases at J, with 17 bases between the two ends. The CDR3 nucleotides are TGCAGTGCTCATAACCGGGACGGCAACTCCTACGAGCAGTACTTC. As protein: CSAHNRDGNSYEQYF.

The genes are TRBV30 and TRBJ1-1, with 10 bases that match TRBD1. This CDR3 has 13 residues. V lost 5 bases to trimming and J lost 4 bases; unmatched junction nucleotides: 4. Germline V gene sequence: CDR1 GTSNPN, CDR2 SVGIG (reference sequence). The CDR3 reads CAWEGQGTTEAFF. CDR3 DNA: TGTGCCTGGGAGGGACAGGGGACCACTGAAGCTTTCTTT.

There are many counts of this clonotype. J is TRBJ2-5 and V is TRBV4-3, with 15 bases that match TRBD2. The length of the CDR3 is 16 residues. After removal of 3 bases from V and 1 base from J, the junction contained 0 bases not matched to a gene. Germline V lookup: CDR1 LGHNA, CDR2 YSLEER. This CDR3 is CASSQGLAGGQETQYF. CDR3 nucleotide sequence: TGCGCCAGCAGCCAGGGACTAGCGGGAGGCCAAGAGACCCAGTACTTC.

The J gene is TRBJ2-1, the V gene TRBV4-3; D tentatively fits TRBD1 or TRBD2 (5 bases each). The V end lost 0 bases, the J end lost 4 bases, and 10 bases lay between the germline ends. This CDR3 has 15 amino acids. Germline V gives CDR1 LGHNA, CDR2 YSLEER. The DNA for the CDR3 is TGCGCCAGCAGCCAAGAGGGGACGCTGTACAATGAGCAGTTCTTC. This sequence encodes CASSQEGTLYNEQFF.

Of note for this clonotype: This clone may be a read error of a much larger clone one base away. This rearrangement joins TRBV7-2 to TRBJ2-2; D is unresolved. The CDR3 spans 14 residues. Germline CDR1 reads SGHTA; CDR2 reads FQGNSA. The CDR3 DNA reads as TGTGCCGGCAGCCTAAACTTGGGCACCGGGGAGCTGTTTTTT. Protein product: CAGSLNLGTGELFF.

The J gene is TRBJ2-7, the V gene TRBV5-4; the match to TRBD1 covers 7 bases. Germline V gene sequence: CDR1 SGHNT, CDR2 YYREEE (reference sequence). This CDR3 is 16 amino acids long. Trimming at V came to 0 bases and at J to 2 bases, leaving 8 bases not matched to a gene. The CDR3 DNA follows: TGTGCCAGCAGCTTGGCCCGCAGGGGGAGCACCTACGAGCAGTACTTC. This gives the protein CASSLARRGSTYEQYF.

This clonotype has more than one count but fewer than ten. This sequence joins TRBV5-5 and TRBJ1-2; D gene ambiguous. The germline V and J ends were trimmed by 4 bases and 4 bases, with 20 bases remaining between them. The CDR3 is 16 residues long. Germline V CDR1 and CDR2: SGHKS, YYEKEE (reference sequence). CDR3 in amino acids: CASSPDHAPLSYGYTF. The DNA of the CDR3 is TGTGCCAGCAGCCCTGACCATGCACCTCTCAGCTATGGCTACACCTTC.

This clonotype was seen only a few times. CDR3 sequence: CSARDGRGGANQPQHF. Here the CDR3 DNA reads TGCAGTGCTAGAGATGGGAGGGGAGGGGCCAATCAGCCCCAGCATTTT. This chain joins TRBV20-1 and TRBJ1-5; tentative D call: TRBD1 (5 bases). CDR3 length: 16 amino acids. V lost 0 bases and J lost 3, with 15 bases in between. Germline loops: CDR1 DFQATT, CDR2 SNEGSKA (reference sequence).

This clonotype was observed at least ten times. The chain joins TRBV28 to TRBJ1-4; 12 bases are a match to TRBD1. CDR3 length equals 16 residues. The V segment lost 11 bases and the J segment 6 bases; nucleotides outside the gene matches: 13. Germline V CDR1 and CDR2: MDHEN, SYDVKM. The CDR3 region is CAVPRGQGAGDEKLFF. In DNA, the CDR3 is TGTGCCGTCCCTCGGGGACAGGGGGCTGGGGATGAAAAACTGTTTTTT.

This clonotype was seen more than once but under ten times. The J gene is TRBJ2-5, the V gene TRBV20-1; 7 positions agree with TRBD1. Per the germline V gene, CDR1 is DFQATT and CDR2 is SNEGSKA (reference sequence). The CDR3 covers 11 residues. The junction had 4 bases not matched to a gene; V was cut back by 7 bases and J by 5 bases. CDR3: CSVRGTETQYF. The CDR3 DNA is TGCAGTGTCAGGGGGACGGAGACCCAGTACTTC.

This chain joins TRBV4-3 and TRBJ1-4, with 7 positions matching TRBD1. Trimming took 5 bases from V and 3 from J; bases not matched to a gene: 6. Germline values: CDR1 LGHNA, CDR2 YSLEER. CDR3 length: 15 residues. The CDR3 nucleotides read TGCGCCAGCAGCACCTCGACAGGGTCTAATGAAAAACTGTTTTTT. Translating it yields CASSTSTGSNEKLFF.

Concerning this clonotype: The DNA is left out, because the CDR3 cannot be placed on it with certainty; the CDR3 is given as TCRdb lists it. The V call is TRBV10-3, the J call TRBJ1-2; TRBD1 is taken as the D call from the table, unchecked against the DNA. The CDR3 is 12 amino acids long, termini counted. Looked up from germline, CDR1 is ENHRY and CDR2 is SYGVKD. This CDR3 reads CASRTASYGCTF.

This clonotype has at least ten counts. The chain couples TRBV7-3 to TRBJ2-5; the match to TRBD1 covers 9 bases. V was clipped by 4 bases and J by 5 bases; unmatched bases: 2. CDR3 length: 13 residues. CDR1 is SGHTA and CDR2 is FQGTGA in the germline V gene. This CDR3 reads CASSSGQGETQYF. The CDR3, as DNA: TGTGCCAGCAGCTCAGGACAGGGGGAGACCCAGTACTTC.

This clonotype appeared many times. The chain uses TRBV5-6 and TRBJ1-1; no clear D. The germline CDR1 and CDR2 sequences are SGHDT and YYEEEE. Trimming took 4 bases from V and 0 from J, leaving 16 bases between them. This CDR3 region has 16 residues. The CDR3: CASSPLGGNMNTEAFF. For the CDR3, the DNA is TGTGCCAGCAGCCCGCTTGGAGGGAACATGAACACTGAAGCTTTCTTT.

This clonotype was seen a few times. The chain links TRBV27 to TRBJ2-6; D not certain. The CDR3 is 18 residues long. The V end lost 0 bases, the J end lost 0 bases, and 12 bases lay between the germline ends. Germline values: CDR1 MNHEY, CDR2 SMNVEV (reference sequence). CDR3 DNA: TGTGCCAGCAGTTTATCGAGCCCCGCATACTCTGGGGCCAACGTCCTGACTTTC. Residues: CASSLSSPAYSGANVLTF.

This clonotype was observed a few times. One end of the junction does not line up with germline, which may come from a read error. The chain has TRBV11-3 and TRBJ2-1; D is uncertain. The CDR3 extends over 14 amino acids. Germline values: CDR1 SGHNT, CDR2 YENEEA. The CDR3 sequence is CASNLGSAEGEQFF. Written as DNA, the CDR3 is TGTGCCAGCAACTTAGGTAGTGCCGAAGGTGAGCAGTTCTTC.

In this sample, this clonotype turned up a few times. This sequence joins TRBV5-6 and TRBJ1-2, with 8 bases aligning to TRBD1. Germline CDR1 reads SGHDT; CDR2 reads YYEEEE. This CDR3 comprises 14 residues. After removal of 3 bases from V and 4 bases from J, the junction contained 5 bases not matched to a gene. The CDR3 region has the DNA TGTGCCAGCAGCTCGACAGGGGAGGGCTATGGCTACACCTTC. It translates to CASSSTGEGYGYTF.

This chain's CDR3 is CASSQPDLTGELFF. CDR3 bases: TGTGCCAGCAGCCAACCCGATTTAACCGGGGAGCTGTTTTTT. V gene TRBV6-1 combines with J gene TRBJ2-2; D is ambiguous. Deletions cut 6 bases from V and 5 bases from J, with 13 bases between. The CDR3 contains 14 residues. Germline V gives CDR1 MNHNS, CDR2 SASEGT.